The 15 T cell receptor beta chains listed next were all sequenced from one sample in a study of regulatory T cells in long-lasting Graves disease. Stated time point: persistent/refractory GD, antithyroid drugs over 5 years with positive TRAb. PBMCs were the source of the RNA used for TCR sequencing. TCR beta libraries were built with iRepertoire HTBI primers and Arm-PCR of CDR3 regions. TCRdb passed the multiplex PCR reads through MiXCR, listing each CDR3 protein once. In the table there are 600,000 to 850,000 distinct CDR3 sequences, about 32% of which are singletons. The sequencing used peripheral blood mononuclear cells (PBMCs), collected when the disease was refractory, from a patient treated with antithyroid drugs. The receptors derive from a female donor with Graves disease.

This sequence joins TRBV6-1 and TRBJ1-2; TRBD1 agrees at 8 bases. Per the germline V gene, CDR1 is MNHNS and CDR2 is SASEGT. The CDR3 length is 15 residues. V shed 5 bases, J shed 4 bases, and the junction held 9 bases outside the gene matches. CDR3 bases: TGTGCCAGCAGTAAAAGCACAGGGGGTAGCTATGGCTACACCTTC. Its translation: CASSKSTGGSYGYTF.

The sample holds many counts of this clonotype. The J gene is TRBJ2-7, the V gene TRBV12-3 or TRBV12-4, with 11 bases matching TRBD2. The CDR3 runs to 15 residues. The J segment lost 2 bases and the V segment lost 4 bases, leaving 4 bases of the junction unmatched. The CDR3 spells CASSYPGLAAYEQYF. The CDR3 DNA reads TGTGCCAGCAGTTACCCGGGACTAGCGGCCTACGAGCAGTACTTC.

This clonotype was picked up a small number of times. The rearrangement links TRBV20-1 to TRBJ1-2, with D possibly matching TRBD1 (6 bases). The CDR3 runs to 14 residues. V was clipped by 0 bases and J by 4 bases, with 12 bases between them. Germline CDR1 and CDR2: DFQATT and SNEGSKA (reference sequence). CDR3 protein: CSAREAGTPYGYTF. Written as DNA, the CDR3 is TGCAGTGCTAGAGAGGCGGGGACACCCTATGGCTACACCTTC.

This clonotype was counted a few times. The J gene is TRBJ1-3, the V gene TRBV27; TRBD1 aligns across 10 bases. The CDR3 extends over 15 amino acids. Germline CDR1 reads MNHEY; CDR2 reads SMNVEV (reference sequence). The V segment lost 6 bases and the J segment 4 bases; nucleotides outside the gene matches: 6. Here the CDR3 DNA reads TGTGCCAGCAGGCCAGACAGGGGGCCAGGAAACACCATATATTTT. This codes for CASRPDRGPGNTIYF.

The chain is built from TRBV6-2 or TRBV6-3 and TRBJ2-1; possible D gene TRBD1, 5 bases. The CDR3 is 13 residues long. The V and J ends lost 5 bases and 8 bases respectively, with 13 bases between them. The V gene's germline CDR1 is MNHEY and CDR2 SVGEGT. CDR3 DNA sequence: TGTGCCAGCAGTGACAGATACTGGCATGAGCAGTTCTTC. This gives the protein CASSDRYWHEQFF.

The chain recombines TRBV19 with TRBJ1-2; maybe TRBD1 (5 bases). Trimming removed 1 base at V and 7 bases at J, with 13 bases between. Germline V gene lookup returns CDR1 LNHDA and CDR2 SQIVND (reference sequence). The CDR3 is 14 residues long. CDR3 coding DNA: TGTGCCAGTAGTATAGGGTTCCGGGACGGTGGCTACACCTTC. Translating gives CASSIGFRDGGYTF. Using reference TRBV19 and TRBJ1-2 for the parts outside the CDR3, the full variable domain is DGGITQSPKYLFRKEGQNVTLSCEQNLNHDAMYWYRQDPGQGLRLIYYSQIVNDFQKGDIAEGYSVSREKKESFPLTVTSAQKNPTAFYLCASSIGFRDGGYTFGSGTRLTVV.

This clonotype appeared a few times. The gene calls are TRBV29-1 and TRBJ2-7; possibly TRBD2 for D (5 bases). Germline CDR1 SQVTM, CDR2 ANQGSEA. The germline V and J ends were trimmed by 2 bases and 6 bases, with 17 bases remaining between them. There are 14 residues in the CDR3. CDR3 nucleotide sequence: TGCAGCGTTGAACCCGACTCGGGATGGGGCGAGCAGTACTTC. Amino acids: CSVEPDSGWGEQYF.

The V call is TRBV29-1, the J call TRBJ2-5; perhaps TRBD1 as D (7 bases). CDR1 is SQVTM, CDR2 ANQGSEA, per germline. Trimming removed 3 bases from V and 5 bases from J, with 19 bases in between. This CDR3 contains 15 residues. CDR3: CSVEEGAALGETQYF. In DNA, the CDR3 is TGCAGCGTTGAGGAGGGGGCGGCTTTGGGGGAGACCCAGTACTTC.

This clonotype was observed a few times. This chain links TRBV7-9 with TRBJ2-7; no reliable D call. Germline V lookup: CDR1 SEHNR, CDR2 FQNEAQ (reference sequence). The V and J ends lost 2 bases and 2 bases respectively, with 13 bases between them. There are 15 residues in the CDR3. The DNA of the CDR3 is TGTGCCAGCAGCTTACGTATGGCAGGCACCTACGAGCAGTACTTC. This codes for CASSLRMAGTYEQYF.

This clonotype was picked up many times. CDR3 DNA: TGTGCCAGCAGTGAATCTAGGTTAAACACTGAAGCTTTCTTT. The encoded protein is CASSESRLNTEAFF. The chain has TRBV2 and TRBJ1-1; no clear D. Per germline, CDR1 SNHLY and CDR2 FYNNEI. V lost 2 bases to trimming and J lost 2 bases, with 9 bases between them. CDR3 length: 14 amino acids.

This clonotype was seen a few times. The chain recombines TRBV20-1 with TRBJ2-4; D call uncertain. Germline loops: CDR1 DFQATT, CDR2 SNEGSKA (reference sequence). V lost 0 bases and J 0 bases, leaving 6 bases between the germline ends. There are 14 residues in the CDR3. For the CDR3, the DNA is TGCAGTGCTAGAGACGCCGTAGCCAAAAACATTCAGTACTTC. As protein: CSARDAVAKNIQYF.

The chain links TRBV9 to TRBJ1-2; D remains unclear. The CDR3 is made up of 13 amino acids. Germline assignment: CDR1 SGDLS and CDR2 YYNGEE. The V end lost 4 bases, the J end lost 8 bases, and 15 bases lay between the germline ends. The CDR3 protein is CASSRVDLQGYTF. The CDR3 DNA reads as TGTGCCAGCAGCCGCGTAGATCTCCAAGGCTACACCTTC.

This clonotype was recorded many times. This chain joins TRBV6-1 and TRBJ1-2; D is possibly TRBD1 (6 bases). The CDR3 is 14 residues long. Germline values: CDR1 MNHNS, CDR2 SASEGT. Trimming cost V 6 bases and J 3 bases, with 14 bases left between them. The CDR3 reads CASRPTGTHYGYTF. The CDR3 nucleotides are TGTGCCAGCAGACCAACCGGGACACACTATGGCTACACCTTC.

J is TRBJ2-7 and V is TRBV18; D not certain. Germline V gene data show CDR1 as KGHSH and CDR2 as LQKENI. The CDR3 has 14 residues. Deletions cut 1 base from V and 4 bases from J, with 11 bases between. The CDR3 nucleotides are TGTGCCAGCTCACCACGATCGACGGAGTACGAGCAGTACTTC. Encoded protein: CASSPRSTEYEQYF. Using reference TRBV18 and TRBJ2-7 for the parts outside the CDR3, the full variable domain is NAGVMQNPRHLVRRRGQEARLRCSPMKGHSHVYWYRQLPEEGLKFMVYLQKENIIDESGMPKERFSAEFPKEGPSILRIQQVVRGDSAAYFCASSPRSTEYEQYFGPGTRLTVT.

This chain connects TRBV2 to TRBJ2-7; D is ambiguous. Germline CDR1 reads SNHLY; CDR2 reads FYNNEI. The V and J ends lost 7 bases and 4 bases respectively, with 17 bases between them. The CDR3 runs 14 residues. The CDR3 region has the DNA TGTGCCAGCAAAGGTGGCCCACTTGGGTACGAGCAGTACTTC. It encodes CASKGGPLGYEQYF.